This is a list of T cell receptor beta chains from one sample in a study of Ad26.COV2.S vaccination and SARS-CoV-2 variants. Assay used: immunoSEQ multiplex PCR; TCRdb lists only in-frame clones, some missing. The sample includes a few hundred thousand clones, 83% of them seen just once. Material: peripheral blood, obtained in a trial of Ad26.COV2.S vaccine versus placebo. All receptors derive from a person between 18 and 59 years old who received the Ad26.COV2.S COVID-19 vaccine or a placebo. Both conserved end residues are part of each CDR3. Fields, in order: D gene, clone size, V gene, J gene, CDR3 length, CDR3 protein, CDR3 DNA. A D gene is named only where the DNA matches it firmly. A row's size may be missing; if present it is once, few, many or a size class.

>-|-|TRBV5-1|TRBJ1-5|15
CASSRGGISNQPQHF
TGCGCCAGCAGCCGAGGGGGGATTAGCAATCAGCCCCAGCATTTT
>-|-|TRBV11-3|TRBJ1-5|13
CASSLGDYSPQHF
TGTGCCAGCAGCCTGGGGGACTATTCTCCCCAGCATTTT
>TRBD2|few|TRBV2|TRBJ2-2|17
CASSSTPVRAGAMELFF
TGTGCCAGCTCTTCAACACCGGTCAGAGCGGGAGCCATGGAGCTGTTTTTT
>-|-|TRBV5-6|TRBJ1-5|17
CASSLATIRQPYQPQHF
TGTGCCAGCAGCTTGGCCACCATTAGGCAGCCTTATCAGCCCCAGCATTTT
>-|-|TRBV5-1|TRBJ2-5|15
CASSSISGAQETQYF
TGCGCCAGCAGCTCAATATCCGGGGCCCAGGAGACCCAGTACTTC
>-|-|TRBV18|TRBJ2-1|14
CASSLMTSYNEQFF
TGTGCCAGCTCACTAATGACCTCCTACAATGAGCAGTTCTTC
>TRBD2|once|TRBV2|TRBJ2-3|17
CASRTFVLAGSTDTQYF
TGTGCCAGCAGGACATTCGTACTAGCGGGTTCCACAGATACGCAGTATTTT
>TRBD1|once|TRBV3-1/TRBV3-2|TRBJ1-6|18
CASSQRTGRSSYNSPLHF
TGTGCCAGCAGCCAACGGACAGGGAGAAGCTCCTATAATTCACCCCTCCACTTT
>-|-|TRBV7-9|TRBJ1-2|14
CASSLLDALYGYTF
TGTGCCAGCAGCTTACTAGATGCTCTCTATGGCTACACCTTC
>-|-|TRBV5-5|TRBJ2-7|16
CASSLAPGVMTYEQYF
TGTGCCAGCAGCTTGGCCCCAGGGGTTATGACCTACGAGCAGTACTTC
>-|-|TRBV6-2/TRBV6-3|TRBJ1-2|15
CASSYPSREGYGYTF
TGTGCCAGCAGTTACCCTTCGAGAGAGGGCTATGGCTACACCTTC
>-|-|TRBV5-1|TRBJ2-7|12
CASSLQVGEQYF
TGCGCCAGCAGCTTGCAGGTGGGGGAGCAGTACTTC
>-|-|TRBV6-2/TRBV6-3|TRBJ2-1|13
CASSRGSPYEQFF
TGTGCCAGCAGCCGGGGGTCACCTTATGAGCAGTTCTTC
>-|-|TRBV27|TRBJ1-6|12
CASSRGGSPLHF
TGTGCCAGCAGCCGAGGGGGTTCACCCCTCCACTTT
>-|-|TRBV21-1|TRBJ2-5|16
CASSKGTGGCSETQYF
TGTGCCAGCAGCAAAGGGACAGGGGGCTGTTCGGAGACCCAGTACTTC
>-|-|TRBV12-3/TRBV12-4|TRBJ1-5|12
CASSPYEEPQHF
TGTGCCAGCAGTCCATATGAGGAGCCCCAGCATTTT
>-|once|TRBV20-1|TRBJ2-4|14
CSASSPGWENIQYF
TGCAGTGCTAGTAGCCCCGGATGGGAAAACATTCAGTACTTC
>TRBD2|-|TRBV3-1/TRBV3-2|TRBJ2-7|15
CASNPQTSGTGEQYF
TGTGCCAGCAACCCCCAGACTAGCGGGACTGGCGAGCAGTACTTC
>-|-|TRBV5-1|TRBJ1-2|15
CASSSEIGGAYGYTF
TGCGCCAGCAGCTCAGAAATAGGGGGTGCCTATGGCTACACCTTC
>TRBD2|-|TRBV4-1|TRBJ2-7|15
CASSTQLAGLDEQYF
TGCGCCAGCAGCACCCAACTAGCGGGACTAGACGAGCAGTACTTC
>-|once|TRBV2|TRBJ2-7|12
CASKDRSYEQYF
TGTGCCAGCAAAGACAGATCCTACGAGCAGTACTTC
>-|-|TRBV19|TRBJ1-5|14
CASTLRASREPQHF
TGTGCCAGTACCCTCCGGGCTTCTCGGGAGCCCCAGCATTTT
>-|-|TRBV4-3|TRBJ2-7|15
CASSQVLADSYEQYF
TGCGCCAGCAGCCAAGTCTTAGCCGACTCCTACGAGCAGTACTTC
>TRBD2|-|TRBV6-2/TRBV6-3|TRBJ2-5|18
CASSYPTAGGLLQETQYF
TGTGCCAGCAGTTACCCCACAGCGGGGGGACTATTACAAGAGACCCAGTACTTC
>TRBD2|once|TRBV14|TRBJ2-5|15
CASSRSGLASETQYF
TGTGCCAGCAGCCGATCCGGACTAGCGTCTGAGACCCAGTACTTC
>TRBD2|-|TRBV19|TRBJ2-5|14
CASSGGLAGETQYF
TGTGCCAGTAGCGGGGGACTAGCGGGGGAGACCCAGTACTTC
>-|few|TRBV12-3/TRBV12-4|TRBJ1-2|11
CASRQNYGYTF
TGTGCCAGCAGACAGAACTATGGCTACACCTTC
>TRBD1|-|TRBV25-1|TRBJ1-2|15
CASSELVQGAGGYTF
TGTGCCAGCAGTGAATTAGTACAGGGGGCTGGTGGCTACACCTTC